The 9 T cell receptor beta chains below were found in one sample sequenced in a study of blood T cell repertoires in COVID-19 (dated by TCRdb to 2018 to 2020). Receptor libraries were prepared by the immunoSEQ multiplex PCR assay. Here the immuneACCESS table is served through TCRdb, limited to in-frame sequences with V and J called. Missing clones are a known gap in these copies; in checked studies unresolved V genes cover under half, and the rest lacks a known reason. This sample gives some 240,000 clones in total; roughly 84% of them show up just once. The leading ten clones occupy 3.4% of the sample. Sequencing was carried out using PBMCs or T cells enriched from blood (not recorded which). All receptors derive from a man aged 45 to 65 who had recovered from COVID-19.

The chain uses TRBV11-3 and TRBJ1-6; TRBD1 matches at 8 bases. V dropped 5 bases and J dropped 7; count of bases not matched to a gene: 13. In germline, CDR1 is SGHNT, CDR2 YENEEA. The CDR3 is made up of 17 amino acids. The CDR3 nucleotides read TGTGCCAGCAGCCTACCCAATCTACAGGGGGTAAATTCACCCCTCCACTTT. Translated: CASSLPNLQGVNSPLHF.

The J gene is TRBJ2-7, the V gene TRBV19; TRBD2 might be the D (6 bases). CDR3 length: 13 amino acids. Per germline, CDR1 LNHDA and CDR2 SQIVND (reference sequence). Trimming removed 5 bases from V and 4 bases from J, with 12 bases in between. This CDR3 is CASSSGTDYEQYF. CDR3 DNA sequence: TGTGCCAGTAGTTCCGGGACTGATTACGAGCAGTACTTC.

The chain carries TRBV9 and TRBJ1-3; no reliable D call. CDR1 and CDR2 (germline): SGDLS, YYNGEE. V gave up 4 bases and J gave up 0 bases, with 11 bases separating them. This CDR3 comprises 15 residues. The CDR3 coding sequence is TGTGCCAGCAGCACATATGAGGTCTCTGGAAACACCATATATTTT. Amino acids: CASSTYEVSGNTIYF.

The rearrangement uses TRBV6-4 and TRBJ2-2; 7 nucleotides line up with TRBD1. J was trimmed by 8 bases and V by 4 bases; bases with no gene match: 7. The germline V gene has CDR1 MRHNA and CDR2 SNTAGT. The CDR3 is 14 residues long. The CDR3 coding sequence is TGTGCCAGCAGTGCCCGAACAGGGGCGGGGGAGCTGTTTTTT. This codes for CASSARTGAGELFF.

This chain connects TRBV27 to TRBJ2-7, with D tentatively TRBD1 (6 bases). Germline values: CDR1 MNHEY, CDR2 SMNVEV (reference sequence). The CDR3 sequence is 13 residues long. Trimming cost V 6 bases and J 4 bases, with 13 bases left between them. The DNA of the CDR3 is TGTGCCAGCAGGACAGGCGTTGATTACGAGCAGTACTTC. This translates into CASRTGVDYEQYF.

The chain carries TRBV29-1 and TRBJ2-1, with 16 nucleotides matching TRBD2. Per the germline V gene, CDR1 is SQVTM and CDR2 is ANQGSEA. The CDR3 runs to 16 residues. V lost 5 bases and J lost 4; bases outside the gene matches: 5. CDR3 in DNA: TGCAGCGTTCCGGGACTAGCGGGAGGGCCTTACAATGAGCAGTTCTTC. Translated, it gives CSVPGLAGGPYNEQFF.

CDR3 sequence reads: CASSRQGPGNTIYF. The CDR3 DNA reads as TGTGCCAGCAGCCGACAGGGGCCTGGAAACACCATATATTTT. This rearrangement joins TRBV13 to TRBJ1-3; the match to TRBD1 covers 8 bases. The germline V gene encodes CDR1 PRHDT and CDR2 FYEKMQ (reference sequence). V lost 5 bases, J lost 2 bases, and 2 bases stayed unmatched. The CDR3 consists of 14 residues.

This clone was counted only a few times. The gene calls are TRBV5-1 and TRBJ1-1, with D possibly being TRBD1 (6 bases). V was pared by 0 bases and J by 6 bases, with 15 bases between. Looked up from germline, CDR1 is SGHRS and CDR2 is YFSETQ. This CDR3 comprises 15 residues. CDR3 sequence reads: CASSLGGGRSSEAFF. Written as DNA, the CDR3 is TGCGCCAGCAGCTTGGGAGGGGGACGGTCCTCTGAAGCTTTCTTT.

The table lists this clone with a few counts. The chain has TRBV7-3 and TRBJ2-7, with D perhaps matching TRBD2 (7 bases). The ends were cut back, 5 bases at V and 3 bases at J, with 17 bases in the middle. CDR3 length: 15 residues. Germline V gene sequence: CDR1 SGHTA, CDR2 FQGTGA. The CDR3 here is CASSAFAGANYEQYF. For the CDR3, the DNA is TGTGCCAGCAGCGCCTTCGCGGGGGCCAACTACGAGCAGTACTTC. The full variable domain, completed using reference TRBV7-3 and TRBJ2-7, is GAGVSQTPSNKVTEKGKYVELRCDPISGHTALYWYRQSLGQGPEFLIYFQGTGAADDSGLPNDRFFAVRPEGSVSTLKIQRTERGDSAVYLCASSAFAGANYEQYFGPGTRLTVT.